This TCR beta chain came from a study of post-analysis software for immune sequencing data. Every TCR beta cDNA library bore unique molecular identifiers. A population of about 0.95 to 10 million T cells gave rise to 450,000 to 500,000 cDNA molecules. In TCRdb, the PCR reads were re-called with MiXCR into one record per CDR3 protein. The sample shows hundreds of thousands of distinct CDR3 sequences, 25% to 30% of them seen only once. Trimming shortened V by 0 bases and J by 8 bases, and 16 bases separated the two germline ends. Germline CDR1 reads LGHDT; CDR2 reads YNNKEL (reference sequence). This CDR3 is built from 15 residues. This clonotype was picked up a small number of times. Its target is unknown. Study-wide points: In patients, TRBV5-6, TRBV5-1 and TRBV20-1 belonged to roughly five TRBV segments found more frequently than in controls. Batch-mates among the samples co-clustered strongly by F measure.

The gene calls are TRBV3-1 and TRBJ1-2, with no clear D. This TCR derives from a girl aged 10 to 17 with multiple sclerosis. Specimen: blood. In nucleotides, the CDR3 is TGTGCCAGCAGCCAAGAAGGAGTTTTACCTATGGGCTACACCTTC. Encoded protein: CASSQEGVLPMGYTF.